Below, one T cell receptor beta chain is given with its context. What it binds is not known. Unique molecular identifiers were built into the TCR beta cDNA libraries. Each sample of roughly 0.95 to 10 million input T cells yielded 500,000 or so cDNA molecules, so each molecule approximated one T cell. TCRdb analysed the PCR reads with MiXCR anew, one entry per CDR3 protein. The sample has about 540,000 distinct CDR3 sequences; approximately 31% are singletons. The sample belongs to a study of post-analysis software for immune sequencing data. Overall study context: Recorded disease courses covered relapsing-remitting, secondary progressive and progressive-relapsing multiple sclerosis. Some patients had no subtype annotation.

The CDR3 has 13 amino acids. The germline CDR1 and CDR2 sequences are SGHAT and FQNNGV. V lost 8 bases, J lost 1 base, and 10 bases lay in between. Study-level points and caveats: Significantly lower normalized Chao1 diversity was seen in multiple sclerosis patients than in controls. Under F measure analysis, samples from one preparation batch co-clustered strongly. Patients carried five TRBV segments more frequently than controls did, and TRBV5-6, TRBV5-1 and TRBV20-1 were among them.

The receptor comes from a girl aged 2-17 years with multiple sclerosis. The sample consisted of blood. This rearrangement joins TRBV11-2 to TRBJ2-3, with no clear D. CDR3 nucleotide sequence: TGTGCCAGCTTGCAGCAAGGCACAGATACGCAGTATTTT. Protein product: CASLQQGTDTQYF.